Presented here are 32 T cell receptor beta chains from one specimen sequenced in a study of cytomegalovirus exposure and HLA in healthy donors. Clones were read by immunoSEQ multiplex PCR, and TCRdb kept only the in-frame ones, dropping some. The profile covers around 150,000 clones, with approximately 89% appearing a single time and about 9.3% taken by the ten largest. The sequenced material came from PBMCs. The source is a woman between 18 and 29 years old in good health and CMV-seropositive.

V and J are TRBV29-1 and TRBJ2-7; maybe TRBD1 (8 bases). V was cut by 3 bases and J by 4 bases, with 19 bases left in between. The CDR3 covers 15 residues. From germline, CDR1 is SQVTM and CDR2 ANQGSEA. As DNA, the CDR3 is TGCAGCGTTGATATTGCAGGGGGCGGGGGTTACGAGCAGTACTTC. Encoded protein: CSVDIAGGGGYEQYF.

The chain uses TRBV28 and TRBJ1-1; 10 bases map to TRBD1. The germline V gene has CDR1 MDHEN and CDR2 SYDVKM. The J segment lost 7 bases and the V segment lost 5 bases, leaving 10 bases of the junction unmatched. CDR3 size: 15 residues. Written as DNA, the CDR3 is TGTGCCAGCAGTACCCCCGACAGGGGGCGGATTGAAGCTTTCTTT. This encodes CASSTPDRGRIEAFF.

V and J are TRBV6-5 and TRBJ2-5, with TRBD2 identical over 7 bases. The CDR3 is made up of 11 amino acids. Per the germline V gene, CDR1 is MNHEY and CDR2 is SVGAGI. V was pared by 7 bases and J by 7 bases, with 3 bases of the junction left unmatched. The CDR3 DNA sequence: TGTGCCAGCACCTCGGGGGGGACCCAGTACTTC. This gives the protein CASTSGGTQYF.

The chain employs TRBV2 and TRBJ2-7; D is ambiguous. V was shortened by 1 base and J by 3 bases, with 10 bases between the two germline ends. The CDR3 has 14 residues. Germline V gives CDR1 SNHLY, CDR2 FYNNEI. The CDR3 spells CASSEGSSGYEQYF. DNA for the CDR3: TGTGCCAGCAGTGAAGGTAGTTCAGGCTACGAGCAGTACTTC.

V gene TRBV7-9 combines with J gene TRBJ1-1; no clear D. The CDR3 loop spans 14 amino acids. V shed 1 base and J shed 0 bases, with 6 bases lying between them. Germline values: CDR1 SEHNR, CDR2 FQNEAQ (reference sequence). CDR3 in amino acids: CASSLVGLNTEAFF. The CDR3 region has the DNA TGTGCCAGCAGCTTAGTGGGCTTGAACACTGAAGCTTTCTTT.

The J gene is TRBJ2-1, the V gene TRBV11-3, with TRBD2 matching over 12 bases. This CDR3 comprises 18 residues. V lost 2 bases to trimming and J lost 9 bases; unmatched junction nucleotides: 14. The germline CDR1 and CDR2 sequences are SGHNT and YENEEA. The CDR3 spells CASSLSIWGLAGGIEQFF. In DNA form, the CDR3 reads TGTGCCAGCAGCTTATCCATCTGGGGTCTAGCGGGAGGGATTGAGCAGTTCTTC.

V is TRBV5-1 and J is TRBJ1-2, with TRBD1 identical over 8 bases. This CDR3 comprises 16 residues. From germline, CDR1 is SGHRS and CDR2 YFSETQ. The junction had 12 bases not matched to a gene; V was cut back by 4 bases and J by 4 bases. The CDR3 sequence is CASSPTLLDRGYGYTF. Written as DNA, the CDR3 is TGCGCCAGCAGCCCCACCCTCCTTGACAGGGGCTATGGCTACACCTTC.

The rearrangement uses TRBV29-1 and TRBJ2-3; D ambiguous. This CDR3 is built from 14 residues. Germline CDR1 is SQVTM and CDR2 is ANQGSEA. CDR3 nucleotide sequence: TGCAGTCCTATTGTCCCGGGTCACACAGATACGCAGTATTTT. Translation: CSPIVPGHTDTQYF.

This chain uses TRBV9 with TRBJ2-1; 12 bases are shared with TRBD2. The CDR3 totals 16 residues. After removal of 2 bases from V and 4 bases from J, the junction contained 4 bases not matched to a gene. Germline loops: CDR1 SGDLS, CDR2 YYNGEE. The CDR3 sequence is CASSVSGTSGYNEQFF. In nucleotides, the CDR3 is TGTGCCAGCAGCGTCTCCGGGACTAGCGGGTACAATGAGCAGTTCTTC.

The genes are TRBV28 and TRBJ2-1; 11 nucleotides align to TRBD2. CDR3 length: 15 amino acids. J gave up 0 bases and V 7 bases, and 2 bases lay outside the gene matches. Germline CDR1 is MDHEN and CDR2 is SYDVKM. The CDR3 protein is CASITSGSSYNEQFF. Here the CDR3 DNA reads TGTGCCAGCATTACTAGCGGGAGCTCCTACAATGAGCAGTTCTTC.

This sequence joins TRBV7-2 and TRBJ2-7, with 11 bases lining up with TRBD2. The V gene end was trimmed by 2 bases and the J gene end by 4 bases; junction bases not matched to a gene: 4. This CDR3 has 15 residues. CDR1 is SGHTA, CDR2 FQGNSA, per germline. CDR3 protein: CASSLMTSGIYEQYF. CDR3 DNA sequence: TGTGCCAGCAGCTTAATGACTAGCGGGATTTACGAGCAGTACTTC.

V is TRBV9 and J is TRBJ2-3, with 11 bases fitting TRBD2. After removal of 0 bases from V and 4 bases from J, the junction contained 4 bases not matched to a gene. This CDR3 region has 16 residues. Germline values: CDR1 SGDLS, CDR2 YYNGEE. This chain's CDR3 is CASSVGVAGGADTQYF. Here the CDR3 DNA reads TGTGCCAGCAGCGTAGGGGTAGCGGGAGGGGCAGATACGCAGTATTTT.

The chain is built from TRBV6-5 and TRBJ2-5; D call uncertain. Trimming left V 6 bases short and J 2 bases short, with 7 bases between. CDR3 length: 12 amino acids. The V gene's germline CDR1 is MNHEY and CDR2 SVGAGI. The CDR3 DNA reads TGTGCCAGCAGCACAGAGCAAGAGACCCAGTACTTC. It translates to CASSTEQETQYF.

This sequence joins TRBV5-1 and TRBJ2-3; unclear D gene. Trimming left V 1 base short and J 2 bases short, with 8 bases between. The CDR3 totals 14 residues. Per germline, CDR1 SGHRS and CDR2 YFSETQ. CDR3: CASSLNYLTDTQYF. The CDR3 DNA sequence: TGCGCCAGCAGCTTGAACTACCTCACAGATACGCAGTATTTT.

The rearrangement links TRBV10-3 to TRBJ2-3; 8 bases are a match to TRBD2. The CDR3 has 16 amino acids. V lost 5 bases and J lost 0; bases outside the gene matches: 7. Germline CDR1 ENHRY, CDR2 SYGVKD. This CDR3 reads CAISREGKASTDTQYF. As DNA, the CDR3 is TGTGCCATCAGTCGGGAGGGCAAAGCTAGCACAGATACGCAGTATTTT.

This chain links TRBV27 with TRBJ2-3; a possible D gene is TRBD2 (6 bases). The germline V gene has CDR1 MNHEY and CDR2 SMNVEV (reference sequence). This CDR3 has 14 residues. V was cut by 3 bases and J by 1 base, with 8 bases left in between. Written as DNA, the CDR3 is TGTGCCAGCAGTTTCCCGGGAGGCACAGATACGCAGTATTTT. Its translation: CASSFPGGTDTQYF.

This chain joins TRBV7-9 and TRBJ2-7, with 8 nucleotides matching TRBD1. The J segment lost 0 bases and the V segment lost 5 bases, leaving 6 bases of the junction unmatched. The CDR3 has 15 residues. The germline V gene encodes CDR1 SEHNR and CDR2 FQNEAQ (reference sequence). The CDR3 loop is CASSPGQALSYEQYF. The CDR3 coding sequence is TGTGCCAGCAGCCCGGGACAGGCCCTCTCCTACGAGCAGTACTTC.

This sequence joins TRBV11-3 and TRBJ2-5; TRBD1 aligns across 10 bases. Germline V lookup: CDR1 SGHNT, CDR2 YENEEA. The CDR3 is 14 residues long. After removal of 5 bases from V and 3 bases from J, the junction contained 3 bases not matched to a gene. This CDR3 is CASSPGTGEETQYF. Written as DNA, the CDR3 is TGTGCCAGCAGCCCAGGGACAGGGGAAGAGACCCAGTACTTC.

The CDR3 nucleotides are TGTGCCAGCTTAGAGACCGGGACAGCTTTTTACAATGAGCAGTTCTTC. It codes for CASLETGTAFYNEQFF. The rearrangement links TRBV27 to TRBJ2-1; 7 bases are a match to TRBD1. Trimming cost V 8 bases and J 4 bases; bases outside gene matches: 14. Germline loops: CDR1 MNHEY, CDR2 SMNVEV (reference sequence). The CDR3 covers 16 residues.

V and J are TRBV29-1 and TRBJ1-1; unclear D gene. The CDR3 runs to 11 residues. The germline gives CDR1 SQVTM, CDR2 ANQGSEA. Between the trimmed V and J ends, which lost 7 bases and 6 bases, there was a span of 12 bases. This chain's CDR3 is CSASNGAEAFF. The CDR3 nucleotides read TGCAGCGCCTCGAATGGAGCTGAAGCTTTCTTT.

The chain couples TRBV10-1 to TRBJ2-3, with 12 bases that match TRBD2. Germline CDR1 reads WNHNN; CDR2 reads SYGVQD (reference sequence). This CDR3 region has 17 residues. J gave up 2 bases and V 4 bases, and 7 bases lay outside the gene matches. The CDR3 loop is CASSARLAGENTDTQYF. CDR3 DNA sequence: TGCGCCAGCAGTGCCAGACTAGCGGGGGAAAACACAGATACGCAGTATTTT.

In DNA, the CDR3 is TGTGCCAGCAGCTTGGGCGGGACAGGGGGGAACTATGGCTACACCTTC. Its translation is CASSLGGTGGNYGYTF. This chain connects TRBV5-4 to TRBJ1-2, with 11 nucleotides matching TRBD1. Looked up from germline, CDR1 is SGHNT and CDR2 is YYREEE (reference sequence). The CDR3 consists of 16 residues. The junction had 3 bases not matched to a gene; V was cut back by 0 bases and J by 2 bases.

The chain links TRBV19 to TRBJ2-5; a possible D gene is TRBD2 (6 bases). The CDR3 consists of 16 residues. V shed 5 bases and J shed 1 base, with 17 bases lying between them. Per germline, CDR1 LNHDA and CDR2 SQIVND (reference sequence). CDR3 amino acids: CASSRTTGLGQETQYF. The CDR3 region has the DNA TGTGCCAGTAGTCGCACGACGGGACTCGGCCAAGAGACCCAGTACTTC.

The rearrangement uses TRBV6-5 and TRBJ2-7; D call uncertain. This CDR3 spans 15 amino acids. Germline-derived CDR1 and CDR2 are MNHEY and SVGAGI. The germline V and J ends were trimmed by 0 bases and 3 bases, with 12 bases remaining between them. The CDR3 here is CASSYSSSGNYEQYF. DNA for the CDR3: TGTGCCAGCAGTTACTCGAGTTCGGGTAACTACGAGCAGTACTTC.

V gene TRBV7-8 combines with J gene TRBJ2-7; 9 nucleotides line up with TRBD1. The trim removed 5 bases at V and 6 bases at J, leaving 5 bases unmatched. CDR3 size: 13 residues. The germline gives CDR1 SGHVS, CDR2 FQNEAQ. CDR3 residues: CASSEGTGREQYF. In DNA, the CDR3 is TGTGCCAGCAGCGAAGGGACAGGGCGCGAGCAGTACTTC.

The chain joins TRBV15 to TRBJ1-2; tentatively, D is TRBD1 (6 bases). V was pared by 2 bases and J by 8 bases, with 15 bases between. The germline V gene has CDR1 LNHNV and CDR2 YYDKDF (reference sequence). The CDR3 length is 14 residues. CDR3 region: CATSRYRDIRGYTF. CDR3 DNA: TGTGCCACCAGCAGATACAGGGATATTCGGGGCTACACCTTC. The variable domain in full, completed from reference TRBV15 and TRBJ1-2, reads DAMVIQNPRYQVTQFGKPVTLSCSQTLNHNVMYWYQQKSSQAPKLLFHYYDKDFNNEADTPDNFQSRRPNTSFCFLDIRSPGLGDTAMYLCATSRYRDIRGYTFGSGTRLTVV.

The J gene is TRBJ2-3, the V gene TRBV2, with TRBD1 matching over 8 bases. The CDR3 is made up of 14 amino acids. J lost 4 bases, V lost 4 bases, and 4 bases had no gene match. Germline V gene lookup returns CDR1 SNHLY and CDR2 FYNNEI. The CDR3 loop reads CASSGRQGPDTQYF. CDR3 DNA: TGTGCCAGCAGTGGGAGACAGGGGCCAGATACGCAGTATTTT.

This chain uses TRBV2 with TRBJ1-1; 7 bases match TRBD1. V lost 7 bases, J lost 4 bases, and 6 bases stayed unmatched. The V gene's germline CDR1 is SNHLY and CDR2 FYNNEI. This CDR3 region has 13 residues. CDR3 sequence: CASIQGVGTEAFF. CDR3 DNA sequence: TGTGCCAGCATTCAGGGGGTCGGCACTGAAGCTTTCTTT.

This chain links TRBV18 with TRBJ2-5; 7 positions agree with TRBD2. The trim removed 2 bases at V and 5 bases at J, leaving 5 bases unmatched. From germline, CDR1 is KGHSH and CDR2 LQKENI. There are 14 residues in the CDR3. The CDR3 protein is CASSPTGGGETQYF. Written as DNA, the CDR3 is TGTGCCAGCTCACCAACGGGAGGAGGGGAGACCCAGTACTTC.

The chain employs TRBV11-2 and TRBJ2-7; D is possibly TRBD1 (5 bases). The V end lost 5 bases, the J end lost 3 bases, and 11 bases lay between the germline ends. CDR3 length equals 13 residues. Germline lookup yields CDR1 SGHAT and CDR2 FQNNGV. The DNA for the CDR3 is TGTGCCAGCAGCGCCAGGGTGGGCTACGAGCAGTACTTC. It specifies CASSARVGYEQYF.

The gene calls are TRBV18 and TRBJ2-1; TRBD2 agrees at 9 bases. V trimming: 4 bases; J trimming: 7 bases; junction bases outside the gene matches: 8. The CDR3 is 15 residues long. CDR1 is KGHSH and CDR2 is LQKENI in the germline V gene. The CDR3 here is CASSRPGLASNEQFF. Here the CDR3 DNA reads TGTGCCAGCTCACGGCCGGGACTAGCCTCTAATGAGCAGTTCTTC.

This chain connects TRBV15 to TRBJ1-4; D gene unclear. Per germline, CDR1 LNHNV and CDR2 YYDKDF (reference sequence). The CDR3 length is 13 residues. The V end was cut by 2 bases, the J end by 8 bases, with 9 bases between. The CDR3 sequence: CATSRPGREKLFF. As DNA, the CDR3 is TGTGCCACCAGCAGACCCGGGAGGGAAAAACTGTTTTTT.